These T cell receptor beta chains were read from a single sample in a study of blood T cell repertoires in COVID-19. Method: immunoSEQ multiplex PCR; TCRdb's copy keeps in-frame clones and lacks some. The sample holds some 330,000 clones, less than 90% seen once. Sequenced sample: PBMCs or T cells enriched from blood (not recorded which). The receptor set was obtained from a woman in her forties or fifties who had recovered from COVID-19. The CDR3 runs from the conserved cysteine through the conserved F or W.

j_call v_call cdr3_aa
TRBJ1-3 TRBV5-5 CASSFDQGAGNTIYF
TRBJ1-1 TRBV5-8 CASSRGLLNTEAFF
TRBJ2-3 TRBV20-1 CSARAADTQYF
TRBJ1-5 TRBV6-2/TRBV6-3 CASSPPATGVGIGQPQHF
TRBJ1-1 TRBV5-1 CASSLGHTKMNTEAFF
TRBJ1-1 TRBV30 CACGQGDTEAFF
TRBJ2-3 TRBV7-9 CASSLEQGQGPQYF
TRBJ1-2 TRBV19 CASSIGGTGLYGYTF
TRBJ2-3 TRBV5-1 CASSLEHSDTQYF
TRBJ1-4 TRBV3-1/TRBV3-2 CASSQFGQATNEKLFF
TRBJ1-1 TRBV5-1 CASRVDVGRTEAFF
TRBJ2-7 TRBV5-6 CASSLDSYGQYF
TRBJ1-6 TRBV9 CASSVGEEPRANSPLHF
TRBJ2-5 TRBV25-1 CASSGDRGLGTQYF
TRBJ2-1 TRBV7-2 CASSLDFGSNEQFF
TRBJ1-3 TRBV5-1 CASSSGTGPGNTIYF
TRBJ1-5 TRBV10-3 CAISPGDRYSNQPQHF
TRBJ2-7 TRBV7-2 CASSPHSGRAGYEQYF
TRBJ1-2 TRBV11-1 CASSLDYRGGYTF
TRBJ1-5 TRBV10-1 CATLPQHF
TRBJ2-4 TRBV13 CASSYWTSGAKNIQYF
TRBJ2-7 TRBV6-2/TRBV6-3 CASSSRNSGYEQYF
TRBJ2-7 TRBV30 CAWTPIASGRGEQYF
TRBJ1-3 TRBV3-1/TRBV3-2 CASKRDGTAGNTIYF
TRBJ1-2 TRBV4-2 CASTPQFGGITNYGYTF
TRBJ2-5 TRBV5-1 CASSSSGIQETQYF
TRBJ2-1 TRBV7-2 CASSPQGGGARTNEQFF
TRBJ2-7 TRBV6-5 CASSGQGSYEQYF
TRBJ1-3 TRBV19 CASSQTAGNTIYF
TRBJ2-3 TRBV5-1 CASSRDRVSTDTQYF